This T cell receptor beta chain is from a study of blood T cell repertoires in COVID-19. Sequencing used immunoSEQ multiplex PCR; TCRdb keeps in-frame clones, though not all of them. The table shows fewer than 65,000 clones, with 78% occurring only once. The CDR3 loop spans 15 amino acids. The germline CDR1 and CDR2 sequences are SEHNR and FQNEAQ (reference sequence). Trimming took 6 bases from V and 2 from J, leaving 16 bases between them. V usage is TRBV7-9 and J usage is TRBJ2-5; D might be TRBD2 (5 bases). The material sequenced was peripheral blood. This receptor was identified in a human donor in a cohort sampled during active COVID-19. The CDR3 is CASSLGRGRQETQYF. The CDR3 nucleotides read TGTGCCAGCAGTCTGGGGAGAGGGCGGCAAGAGACCCAGTACTTC.